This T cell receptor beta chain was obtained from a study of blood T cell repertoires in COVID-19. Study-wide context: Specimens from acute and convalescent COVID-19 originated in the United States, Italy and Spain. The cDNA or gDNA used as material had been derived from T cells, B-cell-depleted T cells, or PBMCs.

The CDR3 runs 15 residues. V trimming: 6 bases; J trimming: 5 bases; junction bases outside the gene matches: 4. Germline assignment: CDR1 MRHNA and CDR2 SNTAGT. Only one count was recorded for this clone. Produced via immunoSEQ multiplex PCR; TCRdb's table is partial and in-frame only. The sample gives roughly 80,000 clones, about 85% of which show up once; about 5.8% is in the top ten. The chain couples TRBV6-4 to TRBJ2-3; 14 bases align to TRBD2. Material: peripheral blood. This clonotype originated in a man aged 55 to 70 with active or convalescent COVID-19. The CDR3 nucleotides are TGTGCCAGCAGCGGACTAGCGGGGGGCGAAGATACGCAGTATTTT. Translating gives CASSGLAGGEDTQYF.